These 24 T cell receptor beta chains were sequenced from one sample in a study of beta chain features in type 1 diabetes. Study-level results: Among patients with Type 1 diabetes, TCRB CDR3s were moderately but significantly shorter in every one of the four CD4+ subsets.

Expressed TCRB transcripts were sequenced, since all the RNA that had been isolated was reverse transcribed. Generated by immunoSEQ multiplex PCR, the TCRdb table keeps only in-frame clones and is missing some. In the table there are under 200,000 clones, 6.5% to 8.5% of which are singletons. These receptors are not linked to any known antigen. Sequencing used central memory CD4+ T cells from blood. These receptors all stem from a woman under 30 with type 1 diabetes.

This clone was seen only a few times. The gene calls are TRBV2 and TRBJ2-3, with 7 bases lining up with TRBD1. This CDR3 contains 14 residues. Germline V gene lookup returns CDR1 SNHLY and CDR2 FYNNEI. V gave up 6 bases and J gave up 7 bases; unmatched junction bases: 10. The CDR3 coding sequence is TGTGCCAGCAGCCGGGACAGCGCATCTTATACGCAGTATTTT. This gives the protein CASSRDSASYTQYF.

This clone was observed a few times. The V gene is TRBV4-1, the J gene TRBJ1-1; D is unresolved. The ends were cut back, 1 base at V and 1 base at J, with 10 bases in the middle. Per germline, CDR1 MGHRA and CDR2 YSYEKL. The CDR3 extends over 15 amino acids. The CDR3 reads CASSQGPTTNTEAFF. In DNA form, the CDR3 reads TGCGCCAGCAGCCAAGGGCCGACAACGAACACTGAAGCTTTCTTT.

The genes are TRBV7-9 and TRBJ2-6; TRBD1 matches at 7 bases. Germline-derived CDR1 and CDR2 are SEHNR and FQNEAQ (reference sequence). CDR3 size: 16 residues. V lost 5 bases and J lost 4; bases outside the gene matches: 8. Here the CDR3 reads CASSQTTGDGANVLTF. As DNA, the CDR3 is TGTGCCAGCAGCCAAACTACAGGGGACGGGGCCAACGTCCTGACTTTC.

The chain carries TRBV10-3 and TRBJ1-5, with D tentatively TRBD1 (5 bases). The V gene lost 2 bases and the J gene lost 7 bases, with 15 bases spanning the gap. The CDR3 totals 15 residues. CDR1 is ENHRY, CDR2 SYGVKD, per germline. CDR3 in amino acids: CAISETDREGQPQHF. CDR3 coding DNA: TGTGCCATCAGTGAGACAGACAGAGAAGGGCAGCCCCAGCATTTT.

The chain recombines TRBV28 with TRBJ2-1, with no clear D. Germline CDR1 and CDR2: MDHEN and SYDVKM. Trimming cost V 2 bases and J 4 bases, with 15 bases left between them. The CDR3 has 16 residues. The CDR3 DNA reads TGTGCCAGCAGTTTAACGAGTAAAGGCGGATACAATGAGCAGTTCTTC. Its protein product is CASSLTSKGGYNEQFF.

This clone was found many times. The V and J genes are TRBV12-5 and TRBJ2-5; weak D call: TRBD1 (6 bases). V dropped 6 bases and J dropped 10 bases, with 12 bases sitting between them. This CDR3 is built from 11 residues. CDR1 LGHNT and CDR2 FRNRAP come from the germline V gene. CDR3 DNA sequence: TGTGCTAGTGGAGCACAGGGCTACCAGTACTTC. Amino acid sequence: CASGAQGYQYF. The full variable domain, in which reference TRBV12-5 and TRBJ2-5 provide the parts outside the CDR3, is DARVTQTPRHKVTEMGQEVTMRCQPILGHNTVFWYRQTMMQGLELLAYFRNRAPLDDSGMPKDRFSAEMPDATLATLKIQPSEPRDSAVYFCASGAQGYQYFGPGTRLLVL.

In its sample, this clone was seen a few times. The chain is built from TRBV28 and TRBJ1-2; maybe TRBD1 (6 bases). Germline CDR1 and CDR2: MDHEN and SYDVKM. This CDR3 has 14 residues. Trimming cost V 7 bases and J 7 bases, with 19 bases left between them. This CDR3 reads CASTTQGKFSGYTF. The CDR3 DNA is TGTGCCAGCACCACCCAGGGGAAGTTCTCTGGCTACACCTTC.

The V call is TRBV18, the J call TRBJ2-5; 7 bases map to TRBD2. The ends lost 2 bases at V and 5 bases at J; junction bases unmatched: 5. The CDR3 consists of 14 residues. Germline V lookup: CDR1 KGHSH, CDR2 LQKENI. DNA of the CDR3: TGTGCCAGCTCACCAGGACTAGAAGGGGAGACCCAGTACTTC. Protein sequence: CASSPGLEGETQYF.

This clone was counted between two and nine times. The rearrangement joins TRBV27 to TRBJ2-6, with 10 bases identical to TRBD1. Trimming cost V 3 bases and J 0 bases; bases outside gene matches: 11. Germline assignment: CDR1 MNHEY and CDR2 SMNVEV (reference sequence). The CDR3 length is 20 residues. The CDR3 spells CASSFPLGGTGVSGANVLTF. Here the CDR3 DNA reads TGTGCCAGCAGTTTCCCCCTGGGGGGGACAGGGGTCTCTGGGGCCAACGTCCTGACTTTC.

This chain uses TRBV18 with TRBJ1-5; 11 nucleotides align to TRBD1. The germline gives CDR1 KGHSH, CDR2 LQKENI. This CDR3 comprises 16 residues. V was pared by 6 bases and J by 5 bases, with 9 bases of the junction left unmatched. The CDR3 DNA reads as TGTGCCAGCTCGCCTGCCGGGACAGGGGGGGATCAGCCCCAGCATTTT. Translating it yields CASSPAGTGGDQPQHF.

This clone was recorded a few times. This chain uses TRBV19 with TRBJ2-6, with 9 bases matching TRBD1. V dropped 4 bases and J dropped 2; count of bases not matched to a gene: 6. Looked up from germline, CDR1 is LNHDA and CDR2 is SQIVND (reference sequence). This CDR3 comprises 17 residues. This chain's CDR3 is CASSRFTGGAGANVLTF. The CDR3 nucleotides are TGTGCCAGTAGTAGGTTCACAGGGGGCGCTGGGGCCAACGTCCTGACTTTC.

This clone was observed a few times. V gene TRBV6-6 combines with J gene TRBJ2-1; TRBD1 aligns across 8 bases. The CDR3 length is 14 residues. The V gene end was trimmed by 7 bases and the J gene end by 9 bases; junction bases not matched to a gene: 11. Germline V lookup: CDR1 MNHNY, CDR2 SVGAGI (reference sequence). As DNA, the CDR3 is TGTGCCAGCACAGTCCAGGGGGCGCGTAGTGAGCAGTTCTTC. Amino acids: CASTVQGARSEQFF.

The sample holds a few counts of this clone. The rearrangement uses TRBV4-3 and TRBJ2-1; perhaps TRBD1 as D (8 bases). Trimming cost V 4 bases and J 8 bases, with 18 bases left between them. Germline CDR1 is LGHNA and CDR2 is YSLEER. There are 15 residues in the CDR3. CDR3 bases: TGCGCCAGCAGCCGCCGGGACTACAGGGGGGATGAGCAGTTCTTC. Its protein is CASSRRDYRGDEQFF.

This clone has just a few counts. The V gene is TRBV21-1, the J gene TRBJ2-2; the DNA was not used to check the table's D call, TRBD1. TRBV21-1 is an annotated pseudogene. The CDR3 length is 16 residues. The CDR3 protein is CASSKDRGRNTGELFF. CDR3 coding DNA: TGTGCCAGCAGCAAAGACAGGGGCCGGAACACCGGGGAGCTGTTTTTT.

V gene TRBV29-1 combines with J gene TRBJ2-3, with 7 bases lining up with TRBD1. Germline V gives CDR1 SQVTM, CDR2 ANQGSEA. V lost 7 bases to trimming and J lost 1 base; unmatched junction nucleotides: 8. The CDR3 length is 14 residues. The CDR3 DNA is TGCAGCGCCGAGACAGGGTTTGGCACAGATACGCAGTATTTT. Translating it yields CSAETGFGTDTQYF.

This clone has a handful of counts. The J gene is TRBJ1-1, the V gene TRBV16; D not resolved. CDR1 and CDR2 (germline): KGHSY, FQNENV. Trimming removed 5 bases from V and 0 bases from J, with 7 bases in between. This CDR3 comprises 13 residues. CDR3 coding DNA: TGTGCCAGCAGCGCAGAAGTGAACACTGAAGCTTTCTTT. It codes for CASSAEVNTEAFF.

On this clone: Other DNA sequences in this specimen translate into the identical CDR3. This chain connects TRBV11-3 to TRBJ1-2; TRBD1 might be the D (6 bases). This CDR3 has 12 residues. Germline V gene sequence: CDR1 SGHNT, CDR2 YENEEA. The ends were cut back, 5 bases at V and 5 bases at J, with 9 bases in the middle. CDR3 in amino acids: CASSRDIYGYTF. The CDR3 DNA reads TGTGCCAGCAGCCGGGACATTTATGGCTACACCTTC.

This rearrangement joins TRBV6-6 to TRBJ2-7, with TRBD2 matching 13 bases. V shed 5 bases and J 6 bases; nucleotides not matched to a gene: 4. This CDR3 region has 14 residues. Germline lookup yields CDR1 MNHNY and CDR2 SVGAGI (reference sequence). The CDR3 region has the DNA TGTGCCAGCAGTCCTGGGACTAGCGGGGTCGAGCAGTACTTC. As protein: CASSPGTSGVEQYF.

This clone was recorded a few times. The genes are TRBV10-2 and TRBJ2-3; tentatively, D is TRBD2 (6 bases). Trimming removed 7 bases from V and 5 bases from J, with 13 bases in between. The CDR3 loop spans 13 amino acids. CDR1 and CDR2 (germline): WSHSY, SAAADI. This CDR3 reads CASTPGGGDTQYF. The CDR3 bases are TGCGCCAGCACCCCCGGGGGTGGAGATACGCAGTATTTT.

This clone was observed a few times. The V gene is TRBV23-1, the J gene TRBJ1-5; perhaps TRBD1 as D (6 bases). TRBV23-1 is classed as an ORF, of uncertain function. This CDR3 has 15 amino acids. With 2 bases removed from V and 3 bases from J, the gap between germline ends came to 11 bases. For the CDR3, the DNA is TGCGCCAGCAGTCAACAGGGGAAGGTCAATCAGCCCCAGCATTTT. Its translation is CASSQQGKVNQPQHF.

To note about this clone: Other DNA sequences of this sample code for an identical CDR3. The genes are TRBV18 and TRBJ2-7; D ambiguous. Trimming removed 6 bases at V and 1 base at J, with 7 bases between. The CDR3 extends over 12 amino acids. Per the germline V gene, CDR1 is KGHSH and CDR2 is LQKENI. The CDR3 bases are TGTGCCAGCTCCCTAGATTCCTACGAGCAGTACTTC. Protein product: CASSLDSYEQYF.

CDR3 coding DNA: TGTGCCAGCCTTAGTGACAGTCCCTCCTACGAGCAGTACTTC. Protein product: CASLSDSPSYEQYF. The chain links TRBV28 to TRBJ2-7; D possibly corresponds to TRBD1 (5 bases). Per germline, CDR1 MDHEN and CDR2 SYDVKM. The CDR3 covers 14 residues. The ends were cut back, 8 bases at V and 0 bases at J, with 14 bases in the middle.

The chain uses TRBV4-3 and TRBJ2-1; 7 bases align to TRBD2. The CDR3 loop spans 13 amino acids. From germline, CDR1 is LGHNA and CDR2 YSLEER. The J segment lost 12 bases and the V segment lost 0 bases, leaving 5 bases of the junction unmatched. The DNA for the CDR3 is TGCGCCAGCAGCCAAGAACCCCCGGGGGGGCAGTTCTTC. Its translation: CASSQEPPGGQFF.

There are a few counts of this clone. The rearrangement joins TRBV6-5 to TRBJ2-7; weak D call: TRBD2 (6 bases). CDR3 length equals 13 residues. Germline V gene data show CDR1 as MNHEY and CDR2 as SVGAGI. Trimming removed 7 bases from V and 0 bases from J, with 10 bases in between. The chain's CDR3 is CASTEGNSYEQYF. The CDR3 region has the DNA TGTGCCAGCACGGAGGGGAACTCCTACGAGCAGTACTTC.